These 17 T cell receptor beta chains were all obtained from the same sample, sequenced in a study of shared clonotypes between healthy human individuals. Profiling relied on immunoSEQ multiplex PCR, and the TCRdb table lists in-frame clones only, not all of them. The repertoire holds some 2,000,000 clones, with approximately 95% as singletons. The sequenced material came from naive CD4+ T cells sorted from blood. Subset denoted: CD45RA+ positively selected. The receptors come from a young man in good health.

The rearrangement joins TRBV30 to TRBJ2-5; D ambiguous. The CDR3 has 11 residues. Per germline, CDR1 GTSNPN and CDR2 SVGIG (reference sequence). The V end lost 2 bases, the J end lost 5 bases, and 6 bases lay between the germline ends. In nucleotides, the CDR3 is TGTGCCTGGAGTACCTTCGAGACCCAGTACTTC. Protein: CAWSTFETQYF.

The CDR3 is CASRDWTADNYGYTF. CDR3 in DNA: TGTGCCAGCAGGGATTGGACAGCGGATAACTATGGCTACACCTTC. The chain recombines TRBV6-5 with TRBJ1-2; a weak D match, TRBD1 (6 bases). Germline V gene data show CDR1 as MNHEY and CDR2 as SVGAGI. CDR3 size: 15 residues. V was clipped by 6 bases and J by 1 base, with 15 bases between them.

This clone appeared once. This chain connects TRBV21-1 to TRBJ1-2; no DNA check was done on the table's D call, TRBD1. TRBV21-1 is tagged as a pseudogene. The CDR3 is made up of 18 amino acids. The CDR3 DNA reads TGTGCCAGCAACCCAAAGGAGGGGAGGGACAGGGGGTGGTATGGCTACACCTTC. Residues: CASNPKEGRDRGWYGYTF.

The chain joins TRBV10-3 to TRBJ1-4; unclear D gene. The V and J ends lost 3 bases and 4 bases respectively, with 6 bases between them. The CDR3 loop spans 13 amino acids. Germline-derived CDR1 and CDR2 are ENHRY and SYGVKD. CDR3 nucleotides: TGTGCCATCAGTGATTGGAGTAATGAAAAACTGTTTTTT. Amino acid sequence: CAISDWSNEKLFF.

The rearrangement links TRBV4-3 to TRBJ2-5, with D unresolved. The V and J ends lost 1 base and 2 bases respectively, with 14 bases between them. Per the germline V gene, CDR1 is LGHNA and CDR2 is YSLEER. This CDR3 has 16 residues. The CDR3 sequence: CASSQATTLGQETQYF. CDR3 in DNA: TGCGCCAGCAGCCAAGCCACCACCCTCGGTCAAGAGACCCAGTACTTC.

This rearrangement joins TRBV5-1 to TRBJ2-5; possibly TRBD1 for D (6 bases). The CDR3 has 14 amino acids. Trimming removed 4 bases at V and 0 bases at J, with 10 bases between. From germline, CDR1 is SGHRS and CDR2 YFSETQ. The CDR3 loop is CASSPDRYQETQYF. As DNA, the CDR3 is TGCGCCAGCAGCCCTGACAGGTACCAAGAGACCCAGTACTTC.

The J gene is TRBJ1-5, the V gene TRBV9; 7 bases are shared with TRBD1. The CDR3 is 15 amino acids. Germline V CDR1 and CDR2: SGDLS, YYNGEE. Trimming took 0 bases from V and 8 from J; bases not matched to a gene: 8. CDR3 sequence: CASSVVAAGGEPQHF. Written as DNA, the CDR3 is TGTGCCAGCAGCGTAGTGGCGGCAGGGGGTGAGCCCCAGCATTTT.

V gene TRBV6-5 combines with J gene TRBJ1-6; possibly TRBD1 for D (5 bases). This CDR3 contains 15 residues. The germline V gene has CDR1 MNHEY and CDR2 SVGAGI. V lost 6 bases, J lost 7 bases, and 16 bases lay in between. The CDR3 here is CASRGFGGQNSPLHF. In DNA, the CDR3 is TGTGCCAGCAGAGGATTTGGGGGTCAGAATTCACCCCTCCACTTT.

Comments on this clone: Other DNA sequences from this sample encode an identical CDR3 as well. The chain uses TRBV29-1 and TRBJ1-1; possible D gene TRBD1, 6 bases. There are 13 residues in the CDR3. V lost 3 bases to trimming and J lost 1 base, with 9 bases between them. Germline loops: CDR1 SQVTM, CDR2 ANQGSEA. The CDR3 loop is CSVDRGRNTEAFF. As DNA, the CDR3 is TGCAGCGTTGACAGGGGCAGGAACACTGAAGCTTTCTTT.

This chain connects TRBV6-5 to TRBJ1-2, with D possibly being TRBD1 (5 bases). This CDR3 spans 14 amino acids. CDR1 is MNHEY and CDR2 is SVGAGI in the germline V gene. Trimming removed 6 bases at V and 4 bases at J, with 15 bases between. CDR3 in amino acids: CASRPGRMIYGYTF. CDR3 DNA sequence: TGTGCCAGCAGGCCAGGGCGGATGATCTATGGCTACACCTTC.

The CDR3 loop reads CAISPGTGKLSEQYF. CDR3 nucleotide sequence: TGTGCCATCAGCCCCGGGACAGGGAAGCTAAGCGAGCAGTACTTC. The gene calls are TRBV10-3 and TRBJ2-7, with TRBD1 matching over 9 bases. V lost 6 bases, J lost 6 bases, and 12 bases stayed unmatched. The CDR3 runs 15 residues. From germline, CDR1 is ENHRY and CDR2 SYGVKD.

V is TRBV10-2 and J is TRBJ2-3; 7 nucleotides align to TRBD2. V shed 6 bases, J shed 0 bases, and the junction held 6 bases outside the gene matches. The CDR3 is made up of 15 amino acids. Germline V gene data show CDR1 as WSHSY and CDR2 as SAAADI. CDR3 coding DNA: TGCGCCAGCAGCTCCGGGAGGACCAGCACAGATACGCAGTATTTT. This gives the protein CASSSGRTSTDTQYF.

This rearrangement joins TRBV30 to TRBJ2-3, with D possibly matching TRBD2 (5 bases). Trimming shortened V by 0 bases and J by 0 bases, and 10 bases separated the two germline ends. Looked up from germline, CDR1 is GTSNPN and CDR2 is SVGIG (reference sequence). The CDR3 contains 15 residues. The CDR3 nucleotides are TGTGCCTGGAGTGTAATACGCGGGAGCACAGATACGCAGTATTTT. This codes for CAWSVIRGSTDTQYF.

The chain joins TRBV10-3 to TRBJ2-3, with D perhaps TRBD1 (6 bases). Trimming took off 0 bases at V and 10 bases at J, with 17 bases between the two ends. The CDR3 length is 15 residues. Germline V gene lookup returns CDR1 ENHRY and CDR2 SYGVKD. CDR3 protein: CAISESAGAIASQYF. Here the CDR3 DNA reads TGTGCCATCAGTGAGTCGGCAGGGGCTATTGCTTCGCAGTATTTT.

The chain carries TRBV5-4 and TRBJ2-5, with 10 bases lining up with TRBD2. CDR1 and CDR2 from the germline V gene are SGHNT and YYREEE (reference sequence). Trimming removed 3 bases from V and 1 base from J; junction bases left unmatched: 3. The CDR3 has 15 residues. The CDR3 region is CASSSTSGTQETQYF. In DNA form, the CDR3 reads TGTGCCAGCAGCTCAACTAGCGGGACCCAAGAGACCCAGTACTTC.

This clone was recorded many times. V gene TRBV5-1 combines with J gene TRBJ1-1, with D perhaps matching TRBD1 (5 bases). The CDR3 length is 14 residues. Germline CDR1 reads SGHRS; CDR2 reads YFSETQ. The V and J ends lost 0 bases and 5 bases respectively, with 11 bases between them. The CDR3 sequence is CASSLGWEGTEAFF. The CDR3 DNA reads TGCGCCAGCAGCTTGGGATGGGAGGGGACTGAAGCTTTCTTT.

The chain carries TRBV10-3 and TRBJ2-5, with D unclear. The germline V gene encodes CDR1 ENHRY and CDR2 SYGVKD. The ends were cut back, 3 bases at V and 2 bases at J, with 10 bases in the middle. The CDR3 contains 14 residues. The CDR3 DNA sequence: TGTGCCATCAGTGATAGGATCGGTCAAGAGACCCAGTACTTC. Protein: CAISDRIGQETQYF.